The text below deals with one T cell receptor (beta chain). The data originate from a study of blood T cell repertoires in COVID-19. At the level of the study: The United States, Italy and Spain supplied acute and convalescent COVID-19 samples. PBMCs, B-cell-depleted T cells, or T cells were the source of the cDNA or gDNA that made up the material.

Per the authors' pipeline: Estimation of nucleated cell counts relied on the amplification of reference gene primers. Assay used: immunoSEQ multiplex PCR; TCRdb lists only in-frame clones, some missing. V and J calls and clone size are those listed in that table; D and trimming were worked out from the DNA. The sample records approximately 230,000 clones, 86% being singletons. Sequenced material: peripheral blood. The sequence came from a man aged 30 to 39 who had recovered from COVID-19.

The CDR3 sequence: CASSSAGGFNGYTF. The CDR3 region has the DNA TGCGCCAGCAGCTCGGCGGGGGGTTTTAATGGCTACACCTTC. The chain couples TRBV4-1 to TRBJ1-2, with D perhaps matching TRBD1 (5 bases). Germline assignment: CDR1 MGHRA and CDR2 YSYEKL. The V end lost 5 bases, the J end lost 6 bases, and 16 bases lay between the germline ends. This CDR3 spans 14 amino acids.